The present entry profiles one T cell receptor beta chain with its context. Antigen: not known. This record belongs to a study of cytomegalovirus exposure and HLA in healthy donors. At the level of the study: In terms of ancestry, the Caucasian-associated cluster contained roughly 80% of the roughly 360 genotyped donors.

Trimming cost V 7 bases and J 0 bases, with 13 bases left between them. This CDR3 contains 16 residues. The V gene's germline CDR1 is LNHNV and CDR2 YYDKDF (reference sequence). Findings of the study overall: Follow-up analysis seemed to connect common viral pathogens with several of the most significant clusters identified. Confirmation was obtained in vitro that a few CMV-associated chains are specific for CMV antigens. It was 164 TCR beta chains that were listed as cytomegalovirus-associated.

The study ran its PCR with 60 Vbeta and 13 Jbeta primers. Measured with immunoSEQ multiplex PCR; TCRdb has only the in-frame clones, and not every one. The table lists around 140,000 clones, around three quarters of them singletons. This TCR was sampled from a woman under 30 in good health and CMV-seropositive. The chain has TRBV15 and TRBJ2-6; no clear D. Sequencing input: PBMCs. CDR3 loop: CATTKADYSGANVLTF. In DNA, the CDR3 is TGTGCCACCACGAAGGCGGATTACTCTGGGGCCAACGTCCTGACTTTC.